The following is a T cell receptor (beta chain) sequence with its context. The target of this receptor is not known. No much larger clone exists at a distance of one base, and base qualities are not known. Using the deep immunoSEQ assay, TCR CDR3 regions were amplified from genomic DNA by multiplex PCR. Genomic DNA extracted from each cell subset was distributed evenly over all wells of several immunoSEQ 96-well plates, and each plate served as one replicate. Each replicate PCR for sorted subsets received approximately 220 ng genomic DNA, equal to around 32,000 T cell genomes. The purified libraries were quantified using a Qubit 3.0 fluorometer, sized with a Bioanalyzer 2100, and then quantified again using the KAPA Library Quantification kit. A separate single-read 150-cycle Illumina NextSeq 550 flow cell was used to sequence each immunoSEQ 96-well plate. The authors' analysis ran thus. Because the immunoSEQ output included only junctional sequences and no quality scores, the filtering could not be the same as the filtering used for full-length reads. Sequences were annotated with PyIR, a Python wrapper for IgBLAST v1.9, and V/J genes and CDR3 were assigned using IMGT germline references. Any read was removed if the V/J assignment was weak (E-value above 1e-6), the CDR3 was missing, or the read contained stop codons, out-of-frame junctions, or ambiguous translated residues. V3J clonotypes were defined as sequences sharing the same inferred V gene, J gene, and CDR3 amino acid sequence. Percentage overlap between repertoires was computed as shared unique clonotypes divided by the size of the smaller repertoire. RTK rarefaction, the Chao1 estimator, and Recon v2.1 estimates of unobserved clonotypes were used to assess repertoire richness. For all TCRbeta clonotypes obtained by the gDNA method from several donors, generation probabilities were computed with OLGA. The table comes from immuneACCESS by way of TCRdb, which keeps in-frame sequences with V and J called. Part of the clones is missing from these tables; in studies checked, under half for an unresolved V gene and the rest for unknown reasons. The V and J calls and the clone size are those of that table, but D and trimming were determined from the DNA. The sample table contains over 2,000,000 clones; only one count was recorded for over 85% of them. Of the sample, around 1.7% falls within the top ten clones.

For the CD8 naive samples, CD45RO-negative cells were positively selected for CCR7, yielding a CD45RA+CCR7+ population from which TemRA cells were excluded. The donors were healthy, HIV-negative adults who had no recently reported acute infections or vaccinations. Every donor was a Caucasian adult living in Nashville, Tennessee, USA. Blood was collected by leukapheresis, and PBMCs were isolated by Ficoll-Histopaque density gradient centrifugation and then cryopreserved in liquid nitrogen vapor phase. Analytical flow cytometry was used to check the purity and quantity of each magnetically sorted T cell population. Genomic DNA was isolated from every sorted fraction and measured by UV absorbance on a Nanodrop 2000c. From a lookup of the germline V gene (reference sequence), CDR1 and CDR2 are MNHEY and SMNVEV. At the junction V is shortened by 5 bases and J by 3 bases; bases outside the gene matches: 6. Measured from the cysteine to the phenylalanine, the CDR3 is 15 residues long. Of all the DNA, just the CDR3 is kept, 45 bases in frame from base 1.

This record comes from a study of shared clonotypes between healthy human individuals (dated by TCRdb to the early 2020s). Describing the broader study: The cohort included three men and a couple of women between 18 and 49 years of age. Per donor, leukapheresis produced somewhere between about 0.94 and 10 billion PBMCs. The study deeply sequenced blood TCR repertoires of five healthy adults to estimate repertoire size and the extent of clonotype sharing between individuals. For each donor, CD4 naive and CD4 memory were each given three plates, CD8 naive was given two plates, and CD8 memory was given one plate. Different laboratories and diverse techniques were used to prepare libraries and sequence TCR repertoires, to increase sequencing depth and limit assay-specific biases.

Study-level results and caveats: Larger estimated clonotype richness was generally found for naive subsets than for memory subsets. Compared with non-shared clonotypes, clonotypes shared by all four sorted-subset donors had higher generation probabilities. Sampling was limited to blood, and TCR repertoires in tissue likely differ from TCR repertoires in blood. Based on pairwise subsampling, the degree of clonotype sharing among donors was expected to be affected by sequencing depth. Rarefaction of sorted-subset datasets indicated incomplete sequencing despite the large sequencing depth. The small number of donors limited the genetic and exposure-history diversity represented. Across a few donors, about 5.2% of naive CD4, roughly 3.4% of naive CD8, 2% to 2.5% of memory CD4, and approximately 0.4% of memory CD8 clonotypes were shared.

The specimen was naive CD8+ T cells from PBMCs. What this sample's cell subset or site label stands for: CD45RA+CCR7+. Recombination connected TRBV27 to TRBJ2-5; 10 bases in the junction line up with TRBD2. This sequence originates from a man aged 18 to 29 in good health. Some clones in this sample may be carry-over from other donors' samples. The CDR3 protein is CASSPRLAGEETQYF. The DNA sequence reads TGTGCCAGCAGTCCCCGGCTAGCGGGAGAAGAGACCCAGTACTTC.